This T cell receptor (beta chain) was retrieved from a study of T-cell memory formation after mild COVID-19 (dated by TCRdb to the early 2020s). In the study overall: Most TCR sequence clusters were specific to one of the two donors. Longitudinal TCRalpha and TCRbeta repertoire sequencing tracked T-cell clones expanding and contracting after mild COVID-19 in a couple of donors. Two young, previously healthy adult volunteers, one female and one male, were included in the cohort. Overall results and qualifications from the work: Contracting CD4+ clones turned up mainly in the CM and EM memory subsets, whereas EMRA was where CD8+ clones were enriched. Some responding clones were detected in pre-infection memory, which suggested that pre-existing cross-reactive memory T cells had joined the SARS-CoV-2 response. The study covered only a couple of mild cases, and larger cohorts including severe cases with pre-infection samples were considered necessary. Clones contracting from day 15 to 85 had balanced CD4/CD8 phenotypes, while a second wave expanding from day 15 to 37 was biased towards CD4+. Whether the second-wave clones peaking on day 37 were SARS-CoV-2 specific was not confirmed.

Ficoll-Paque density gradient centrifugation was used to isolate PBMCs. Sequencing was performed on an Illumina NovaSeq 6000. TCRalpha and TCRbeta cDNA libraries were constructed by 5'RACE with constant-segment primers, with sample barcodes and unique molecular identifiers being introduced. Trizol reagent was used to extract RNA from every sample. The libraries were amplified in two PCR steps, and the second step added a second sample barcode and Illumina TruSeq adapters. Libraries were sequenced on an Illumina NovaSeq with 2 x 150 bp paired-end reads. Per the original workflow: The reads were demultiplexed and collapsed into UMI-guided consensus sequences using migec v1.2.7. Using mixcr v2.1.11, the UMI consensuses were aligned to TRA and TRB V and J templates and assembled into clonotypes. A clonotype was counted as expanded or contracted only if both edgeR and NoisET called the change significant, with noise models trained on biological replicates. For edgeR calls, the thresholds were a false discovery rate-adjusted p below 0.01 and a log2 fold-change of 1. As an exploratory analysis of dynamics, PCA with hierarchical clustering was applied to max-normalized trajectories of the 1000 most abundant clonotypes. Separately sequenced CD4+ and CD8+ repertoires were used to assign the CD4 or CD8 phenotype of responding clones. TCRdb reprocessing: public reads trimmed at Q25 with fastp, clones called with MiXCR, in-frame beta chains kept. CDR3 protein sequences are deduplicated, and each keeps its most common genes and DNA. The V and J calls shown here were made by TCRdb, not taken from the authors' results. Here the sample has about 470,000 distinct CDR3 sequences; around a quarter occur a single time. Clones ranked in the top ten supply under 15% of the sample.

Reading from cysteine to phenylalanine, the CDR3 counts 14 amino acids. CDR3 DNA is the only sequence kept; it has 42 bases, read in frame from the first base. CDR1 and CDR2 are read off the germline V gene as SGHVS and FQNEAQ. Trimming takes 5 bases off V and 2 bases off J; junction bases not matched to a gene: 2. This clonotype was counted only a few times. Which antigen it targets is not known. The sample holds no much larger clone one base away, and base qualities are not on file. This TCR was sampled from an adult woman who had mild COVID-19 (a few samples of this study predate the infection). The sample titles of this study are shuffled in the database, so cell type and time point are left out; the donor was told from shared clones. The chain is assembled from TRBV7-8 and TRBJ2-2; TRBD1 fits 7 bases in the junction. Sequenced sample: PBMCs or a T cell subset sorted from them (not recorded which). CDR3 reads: CASSDRVNTGELFF. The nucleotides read TGTGCCAGCAGCGACAGGGTTAACACCGGGGAGCTGTTTTTT.